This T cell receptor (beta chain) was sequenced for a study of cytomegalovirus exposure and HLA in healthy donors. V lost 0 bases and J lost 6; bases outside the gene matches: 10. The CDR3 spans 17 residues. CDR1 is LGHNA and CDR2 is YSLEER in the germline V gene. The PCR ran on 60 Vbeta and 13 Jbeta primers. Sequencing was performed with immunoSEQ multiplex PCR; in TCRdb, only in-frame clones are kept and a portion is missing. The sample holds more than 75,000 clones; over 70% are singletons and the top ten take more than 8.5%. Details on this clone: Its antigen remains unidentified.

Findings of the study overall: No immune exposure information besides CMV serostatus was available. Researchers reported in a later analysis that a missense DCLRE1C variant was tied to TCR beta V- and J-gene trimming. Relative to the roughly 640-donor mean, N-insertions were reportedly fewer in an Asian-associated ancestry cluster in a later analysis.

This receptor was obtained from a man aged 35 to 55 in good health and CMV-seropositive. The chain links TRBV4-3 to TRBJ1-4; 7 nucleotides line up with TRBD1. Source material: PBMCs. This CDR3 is CASSQDPVKGAHEKLFF. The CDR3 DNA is TGCGCCAGCAGCCAAGATCCGGTGAAGGGGGCCCATGAAAAACTGTTTTTT.